Each of the 5 T cell receptor beta chains below was sequenced from the same sample in a study of blood T cell repertoires in COVID-19. Method: immunoSEQ multiplex PCR; TCRdb's copy keeps in-frame clones and lacks some. Here the sample spans 250,000 or so clones, 83% being singletons. The sample comprised peripheral blood. The receptors were gathered from a human donor in a cohort sampled during active COVID-19.

J is TRBJ1-6 and V is TRBV5-1, with 8 nucleotides matching TRBD1. The CDR3 length is 16 residues. CDR1 SGHRS and CDR2 YFSETQ come from the germline V gene. The V segment lost 4 bases and the J segment 10 bases; nucleotides outside the gene matches: 13. CDR3 residues: CASSLSGTGSKSPLHF. CDR3 nucleotide sequence: TGCGCCAGCAGCCTGTCCGGGACAGGCTCAAAATCACCCCTCCACTTT.

The chain combines TRBV20-1 with TRBJ1-1; D gene ambiguous. This CDR3 spans 10 amino acids. Trimming took off 5 bases at V and 6 bases at J, with 7 bases between the two ends. CDR1 and CDR2 (germline): DFQATT, SNEGSKA (reference sequence). This chain's CDR3 is CSAGEAEAFF. CDR3 in DNA: TGCAGTGCTGGGGAGGCTGAAGCTTTCTTT.

The rearrangement links TRBV27 to TRBJ2-1; D unresolved. Trimming shortened V by 4 bases and J by 5 bases, and 15 bases separated the two germline ends. In germline, CDR1 is MNHEY, CDR2 SMNVEV (reference sequence). The CDR3 sequence is 15 residues long. The DNA of the CDR3 is TGTGCCAGCAGTTCCCGACTTATGTACGACAATGAGCAGTTCTTC. Its translation: CASSSRLMYDNEQFF.

Concerning this clone: The junction departs from the called germline gene at one end, perhaps through a read error. The chain recombines TRBV7-7 with TRBJ2-2; TRBD2 matches at 8 bases. This CDR3 spans 16 amino acids. Germline loops: CDR1 SSHAT, CDR2 FNYEAQ (reference sequence). CDR3 residues: CASSFSGGLNTGELFF. The CDR3 coding sequence is TGTGCTAGCAGTTTCAGCGGGGGACTTAACACCGGGGAGCTGTTTTTT. The whole variable domain, remainder taken from reference TRBV7-7 and TRBJ2-2, is GAGVSQSPRYKVTKRGQDVTLRCDPISSHATLYWYQQALGQGPEFLTYFNYEAQPDKSGLPSDRFSAERPEGSISTLTIQRTEQRDSAMYRCASSFSGGLNTGELFFGEGSRLTVL.

The J gene is TRBJ1-4, the V gene TRBV6-5, with 12 positions matching TRBD1. Germline V CDR1 and CDR2: MNHEY, SVGAGI. The CDR3 runs 15 residues. V dropped 6 bases and J dropped 8; count of bases not matched to a gene: 7. The CDR3 loop is CASSAGQGAGEKLFF. CDR3 bases: TGTGCCAGCAGCGCGGGACAGGGGGCCGGCGAAAAACTGTTTTTT.